A single sample gave rise to the 26 T cell receptor beta chains below, sequenced in a study of neurological immune-mediated disorders (dated by TCRdb to the late 2010s). The method was 5' RACE. The run used an Illumina HiSeq 2500. TCRdb cleaned the public reads at Q25 with fastp, built clones with MiXCR and kept in-frame beta chains. Records with the same CDR3 protein are collapsed into one entry carrying the most frequent genes and DNA. The sample table holds 65,000 to 80,000 distinct CDR3 sequences, of which approximately 5% were seen once. Roughly 2.2% of the sample belongs to the ten largest clones. Sample: PBMCs. These TCRs come from a woman between 65 and 79 years old with multiple sclerosis.

This clonotype was counted ten times or more. J is TRBJ2-1 and V is TRBV20-1; TRBD1 or TRBD2 may be the D gene (5 bases each). Germline CDR1 DFQATT, CDR2 SNEGSKA (reference sequence). With 1 base removed from V and 9 bases from J, the gap between germline ends came to 16 bases. There are 14 residues in the CDR3. CDR3 amino acids: CSARGFPGRGEQFF. CDR3 nucleotides: TGCAGTGCTAGAGGCTTCCCGGGACGAGGTGAGCAGTTCTTC.

This clonotype was recorded many times. V is TRBV18 and J is TRBJ2-3; D unclear. Trimming removed 0 bases at V and 4 bases at J, with 5 bases between. Germline V gene data show CDR1 as KGHSH and CDR2 as LQKENI. The CDR3 extends over 13 amino acids. DNA for the CDR3: TGTGCCAGCTCACCACCGGAGTCAGATACGCAGTATTTT. Protein product: CASSPPESDTQYF.

This clonotype showed up many times. The chain uses TRBV20-1 and TRBJ2-1; possible D gene TRBD2, 6 bases. The CDR3 is 14 amino acids. CDR1 is DFQATT, CDR2 SNEGSKA, per germline (reference sequence). The germline V and J ends were trimmed by 6 bases and 3 bases, with 15 bases remaining between them. The CDR3 spells CSAITSPIYNEQFF. The CDR3 DNA reads as TGCAGTGCCATAACTAGCCCCATCTACAATGAGCAGTTCTTC.

This clonotype was counted ten times or more. V usage is TRBV20-1 and J usage is TRBJ2-1; 10 bases line up with TRBD1. Germline values: CDR1 DFQATT, CDR2 SNEGSKA (reference sequence). V was pared by 3 bases and J by 6 bases, with 8 bases of the junction left unmatched. This CDR3 region has 15 residues. The CDR3 DNA sequence: TGCAGTGCTAGGTATGGGACAGGGGTCATCAATGAGCAGTTCTTC. Encoded protein: CSARYGTGVINEQFF.

This clonotype was seen many times. This chain connects TRBV7-9 to TRBJ1-6; 8 nucleotides line up with TRBD1. Per germline, CDR1 SEHNR and CDR2 FQNEAQ (reference sequence). The V gene end was trimmed by 0 bases and the J gene end by 7 bases; junction bases not matched to a gene: 11. The CDR3 length is 18 residues. In DNA, the CDR3 is TGTGCCAGCAGCTTAGCGCTAAGCAGGGGGCTTAGGAATTCACCCCTCCACTTT. It encodes CASSLALSRGLRNSPLHF.

This clonotype was counted at least ten times. The chain has TRBV5-5 and TRBJ1-1; no clear D. CDR1 and CDR2 (germline): SGHKS, YYEKEE (reference sequence). V was clipped by 2 bases and J by 1 base, with 9 bases between them. The CDR3 runs 14 residues. In DNA, the CDR3 is TGTGCCAGCAGCTTACCTGCCGGGAACACTGAAGCTTTCTTT. Amino acid sequence: CASSLPAGNTEAFF.

This clonotype was seen ten or more times. The chain recombines TRBV12-3 or TRBV12-4 with TRBJ2-1; a weak D match, TRBD2 (7 bases). V was clipped by 6 bases and J by 5 bases, with 17 bases between them. There are 15 residues in the CDR3. The DNA of the CDR3 is TGTGCCAGCAGCTTGGGGTGGGGGGGCAACAATGAGCAGTTCTTC. Protein sequence: CASSLGWGGNNEQFF.

Ten or more counts support this clonotype. This chain connects TRBV7-2 to TRBJ2-7; TRBD2 agrees at 7 bases. The CDR3 consists of 13 residues. V shed 0 bases, J shed 7 bases, and the junction held 3 bases outside the gene matches. Germline V gene data show CDR1 as SGHTA and CDR2 as FQGNSA. The CDR3 loop is CASSLAGGREQYF. Written as DNA, the CDR3 is TGTGCCAGCAGCTTAGCCGGGGGGAGGGAGCAGTACTTC.

Ten or more counts support this clonotype. CDR3 DNA sequence: TGCAGCGTTGAAGCGGGACAGGGGGTCACAGATACGCAGTATTTT. Translated: CSVEAGQGVTDTQYF. The rearrangement joins TRBV29-1 to TRBJ2-3; TRBD1 matches at 11 bases. The CDR3 covers 15 residues. With V trimmed by 1 base and J by 2 bases, 2 bases remained unmatched. Germline V gives CDR1 SQVTM, CDR2 ANQGSEA.

This clonotype occurred many times. V usage is TRBV20-1 and J usage is TRBJ2-3, with D perhaps matching TRBD2 (6 bases). V lost 4 bases, J lost 2 bases, and 19 bases lay in between. The CDR3 runs 16 residues. Germline-derived CDR1 and CDR2 are DFQATT and SNEGSKA (reference sequence). This chain's CDR3 is CSATPAGRKTTDTQYF. DNA for the CDR3: TGCAGTGCTACTCCGGCAGGGAGGAAGACCACAGATACGCAGTATTTT.

The table lists this clonotype with many counts. V gene TRBV6-4 combines with J gene TRBJ2-3, with TRBD2 matching 9 bases. Trimming cost V 0 bases and J 0 bases; bases outside gene matches: 4. The CDR3 sequence is 17 residues long. Germline values: CDR1 MRHNA, CDR2 SNTAGT. The CDR3 DNA is TGTGCCAGCAGTGACTCAGGTAGCGGGAGTAGCACAGATACGCAGTATTTT. Its protein is CASSDSGSGSSTDTQYF.

This clonotype was recorded a few times. The genes are TRBV20-1 and TRBJ2-3; D ambiguous. The germline V gene encodes CDR1 DFQATT and CDR2 SNEGSKA (reference sequence). Trimming cost V 6 bases and J 4 bases, with 11 bases left between them. The CDR3 consists of 12 residues. The CDR3 DNA reads as TGCAGTGCCAACCGCGCTTCAGATACGCAGTATTTT. Its translation is CSANRASDTQYF.

The table lists this clonotype with many counts. This chain uses TRBV15 with TRBJ2-4; TRBD2 matches 8 bases. V trimming: 6 bases; J trimming: 2 bases; junction bases outside the gene matches: 6. The germline gives CDR1 LNHNV, CDR2 YYDKDF (reference sequence). The CDR3 has 15 amino acids. CDR3 loop: CATRDAGGPKNIQYF. The CDR3 DNA follows: TGTGCCACCAGGGACGCGGGAGGCCCCAAAAACATTCAGTACTTC.

At least ten counts were recorded for this clonotype. The chain is built from TRBV20-1 and TRBJ2-7; 12 positions agree with TRBD1. Germline CDR1 DFQATT, CDR2 SNEGSKA (reference sequence). CDR3 size: 21 residues. J gave up 2 bases and V 4 bases, and 24 bases lay outside the gene matches. The CDR3 DNA reads TGCAGTGCTAAACCGGGACAGGGGGCGTATGGGCTAGCGGGAGTACCCTACGAGCAGTACTTC. It is translated as CSAKPGQGAYGLAGVPYEQYF.

This clonotype was seen a few times. The chain recombines TRBV6-5 with TRBJ2-1, with D perhaps TRBD1 or TRBD2 (6 bases each). The germline CDR1 and CDR2 sequences are MNHEY and SVGAGI. The CDR3 length is 12 residues. V was cut by 6 bases and J by 15 bases, with 18 bases left in between. The CDR3 spells CASRSSGARWFF. DNA of the CDR3: TGTGCCAGCAGATCCTCGGGGGCGCGGTGGTTCTTC.

This clonotype was seen many times. The rearrangement links TRBV29-1 to TRBJ1-1; 7 nucleotides line up with TRBD1. This CDR3 is built from 11 residues. Germline V gives CDR1 SQVTM, CDR2 ANQGSEA. J lost 11 bases, V lost 5 bases, and 8 bases had no gene match. DNA for the CDR3: TGCAGCGTTCGACAGGGAGGGGAGGCTTTCTTT. Its translation: CSVRQGGEAFF.

This clonotype has at least ten counts. In DNA, the CDR3 is TGTGCCAGCAGTTTACCCGGACTAGCGGGAAGGAATGAGCAGTTCTTC. Its protein product is CASSLPGLAGRNEQFF. V is TRBV12-3 or TRBV12-4 and J is TRBJ2-1; 12 bases match TRBD2. This CDR3 is 16 amino acids long. Trimming took 2 bases from V and 7 from J; bases not matched to a gene: 6.

This clonotype came up many times. The CDR3: CASSTSGGRDTQYF. CDR3 DNA sequence: TGTGCCAGCAGTACGTCTGGAGGGAGGGATACGCAGTATTTT. The rearrangement links TRBV6-5 to TRBJ2-3; possibly TRBD2 for D (6 bases). Germline-derived CDR1 and CDR2 are MNHEY and SVGAGI. CDR3 length: 14 amino acids. The V end lost 5 bases, the J end lost 6 bases, and 15 bases lay between the germline ends.

This clonotype was seen at least ten times. This sequence joins TRBV6-5 and TRBJ2-2; 8 nucleotides agree with TRBD2. The germline V gene encodes CDR1 MNHEY and CDR2 SVGAGI. The V gene end was trimmed by 5 bases and the J gene end by 4 bases; junction bases not matched to a gene: 3. This CDR3 has 14 amino acids. Here the CDR3 DNA reads TGTGCCAGCAGTGCGGGAGGTTTCACCGGGGAGCTGTTTTTT. Amino acids: CASSAGGFTGELFF.

The rearrangement links TRBV10-3 to TRBJ2-1, with 10 bases matching TRBD2. Losses at the gene ends were 6 bases for V and 1 base for J; bases not matched to a gene: 18. The CDR3 has 20 amino acids. In germline, CDR1 is ENHRY, CDR2 SYGVKD. The CDR3 DNA follows: TGTGCCATCAGCCCCCTAGCGGGAGTGAAGTGGGGGCAATCCTACAATGAGCAGTTCTTC. This sequence encodes CAISPLAGVKWGQSYNEQFF.

Ten or more counts support this clonotype. The chain couples TRBV20-1 to TRBJ1-4, with D possibly matching TRBD1 (6 bases). The CDR3 length is 13 residues. V was shortened by 6 bases and J by 6 bases, with 14 bases between the two germline ends. Germline CDR1 is DFQATT and CDR2 is SNEGSKA (reference sequence). The CDR3 DNA reads TGCAGTGCCGGGAATGGACAGCATGAAAAACTGTTTTTT. This sequence encodes CSAGNGQHEKLFF.

Points on this clonotype: This clone may be a read error of a much larger clone one base away. The chain has TRBV6-4 and TRBJ1-2, with D tentatively TRBD1 (6 bases). The CDR3 extends over 13 amino acids. The germline CDR1 and CDR2 sequences are MRHNA and SNTAGT. The V end was cut by 5 bases, the J end by 6 bases, with 13 bases between. The CDR3 is CASSPTGSNGYTF. CDR3 nucleotide sequence: TGTGCCAGCAGTCCAACAGGGTCCAATGGCTACACCTTC.

This clonotype was observed a handful of times. The genes are TRBV11-2 and TRBJ2-5; a weak D match, TRBD2 (5 bases). The CDR3 contains 13 residues. Trimming removed 3 bases from V and 5 bases from J, with 10 bases in between. Germline CDR1 SGHAT, CDR2 FQNNGV. The CDR3 DNA is TGTGCCAGCAGCTTCGAGGGTCGGGAGACCCAGTACTTC. Translating it yields CASSFEGRETQYF.

This clonotype was detected many times. This chain joins TRBV20-1 and TRBJ2-1; TRBD1 agrees at 9 bases. The J segment lost 5 bases and the V segment lost 5 bases, leaving 10 bases of the junction unmatched. The germline V gene encodes CDR1 DFQATT and CDR2 SNEGSKA (reference sequence). The CDR3 is made up of 15 amino acids. This CDR3 is CSAAASGQGDNEQFF. For the CDR3, the DNA is TGCAGTGCTGCCGCCTCGGGACAGGGTGACAATGAGCAGTTCTTC.

This clonotype occurred a few times. The rearrangement joins TRBV6-1 to TRBJ2-7, with no clear D. This CDR3 is 11 amino acids long. V gave up 2 bases and J gave up 7 bases, with 6 bases separating them. Germline V gene data show CDR1 as MNHNS and CDR2 as SASEGT. CDR3 amino acids: CASSELPEQYF. CDR3 bases: TGTGCCAGCAGTGAACTGCCAGAGCAGTACTTC.

This clonotype was observed at least ten times. The V and J genes are TRBV18 and TRBJ2-1; a possible D gene is TRBD2 (6 bases). This CDR3 contains 16 residues. V gave up 2 bases and J gave up 0 bases, with 11 bases separating them. Germline V gene sequence: CDR1 KGHSH, CDR2 LQKENI. The CDR3 sequence: CASSPFPGSSYNEQFF. In DNA form, the CDR3 reads TGTGCCAGCTCACCATTCCCCGGGAGCTCCTACAATGAGCAGTTCTTC. Variable domain in full (rest from reference TRBV18 and TRBJ2-1): NAGVMQNPRHLVRRRGQEARLRCSPMKGHSHVYWYRQLPEEGLKFMVYLQKENIIDESGMPKERFSAEFPKEGPSILRIQQVVRGDSAAYFCASSPFPGSSYNEQFFGPGTRLTVL.